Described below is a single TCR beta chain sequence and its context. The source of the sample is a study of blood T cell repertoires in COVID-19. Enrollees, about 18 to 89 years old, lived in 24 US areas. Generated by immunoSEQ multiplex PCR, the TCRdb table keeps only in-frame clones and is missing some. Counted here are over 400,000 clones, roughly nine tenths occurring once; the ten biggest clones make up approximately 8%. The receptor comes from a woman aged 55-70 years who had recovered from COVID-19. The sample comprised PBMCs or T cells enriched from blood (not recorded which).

The CDR3 nucleotides are TGTGCCAGCAGGTGGGCAGGGAGCAATCAGCCCCAGCATTTT. This sequence encodes CASRWAGSNQPQHF. The V call is TRBV6-5, the J call TRBJ1-5; a weak D match, TRBD1 (5 bases). Looked up from germline, CDR1 is MNHEY and CDR2 is SVGAGI. The CDR3 is 14 amino acids. Trimming took off 6 bases at V and 1 base at J, with 10 bases between the two ends.